Below, one T cell receptor (beta chain) is given with its context. The junction had 4 bases not matched to a gene; V was cut back by 5 bases and J by 0 bases. Germline lookup yields CDR1 PRHDT and CDR2 FYEKMQ (reference sequence). The CDR3 runs 17 residues. The data stem from a study of blood T cell repertoires in COVID-19. Original processing notes: Reference gene primer amplification gave estimated nucleated cell counts. Assay used: immunoSEQ multiplex PCR; TCRdb lists only in-frame clones, some missing. Clone size and the V and J calls come from that table; the DNA yielded D and trimming. Among roughly 150,000 clones listed, roughly 90% were seen once.

The sample comprised peripheral blood. The clonotype originates from a man aged 55 to 70 with acute or convalescent COVID-19. This chain joins TRBV13 and TRBJ2-6, with TRBD1 matching over 10 bases. The CDR3 is CASSRGQGLSGANVLTF. The CDR3 bases are TGTGCCAGCAGCCGGGGACAGGGGCTCTCTGGGGCCAACGTCCTGACTTTC.